These 16 T cell receptor beta chains were all obtained from the same sample, sequenced in a study of CD8 T cells in ankylosing spondylitis. Each CDR3 protein is one row after TCRdb ran MiXCR on the 5' RACE reads. The table has about 200,000 distinct CDR3 sequences, around 13% seen once. The sequenced material came from blood, either unsorted or a sorted T cell fraction (not recorded which). These receptor sequences come from a male donor with ankylosing spondylitis or in good health (not recorded which).

This clonotype has just a few counts. V and J are TRBV5-1 and TRBJ2-3; D is perhaps TRBD1 or TRBD2 (6 bases each). Trimming shortened V by 0 bases and J by 3 bases, and 14 bases separated the two germline ends. Per germline, CDR1 SGHRS and CDR2 YFSETQ. The CDR3 has 16 residues. The CDR3 sequence: CASSLEGGLYTDTQYF. In nucleotides, the CDR3 is TGCGCCAGCAGCTTGGAGGGGGGCCTTTATACAGATACGCAGTATTTT.

In this sample, this clonotype turned up a few times. J is TRBJ2-1 and V is TRBV20-1; 9 nucleotides line up with TRBD2. V was pared by 5 bases and J by 6 bases, with 20 bases of the junction left unmatched. CDR1 and CDR2 from the germline V gene are DFQATT and SNEGSKA (reference sequence). This CDR3 region has 18 residues. Written as DNA, the CDR3 is TGCAGTGCTCTTCTAGCGGGACCCGGGGTGGGGAGAGTCAATGAGCAGTTCTTC. Translating gives CSALLAGPGVGRVNEQFF.

J is TRBJ1-1 and V is TRBV12-3 or TRBV12-4; 7 positions agree with TRBD1. V shed 8 bases, J shed 5 bases, and the junction held 11 bases outside the gene matches. The CDR3 runs to 14 residues. CDR3 amino acids: CASGRQGVGTEAFF. The CDR3 nucleotides read TGTGCCAGCGGGAGACAGGGTGTGGGTACTGAAGCTTTCTTT.

Only a few counts were recorded for this clonotype. The rearrangement links TRBV9 to TRBJ2-7; perhaps D is TRBD1 or TRBD2 (5 bases each). From germline, CDR1 is SGDLS and CDR2 YYNGEE. V gave up 4 bases and J gave up 4 bases, with 18 bases separating them. This CDR3 is 15 amino acids long. CDR3 loop: CASSSQEDIGYEQYF. For the CDR3, the DNA is TGTGCCAGCAGCTCTCAGGAGGACATAGGATACGAGCAGTACTTC.

This clonotype was observed a few times. The DNA for the CDR3 is TGTGCCAGCAGTTTAAGTACTCAAGAGACCCAGTACTTC. Amino acid sequence: CASSLSTQETQYF. The chain has TRBV27 and TRBJ2-5; D gene uncertain. The germline V gene encodes CDR1 MNHEY and CDR2 SMNVEV (reference sequence). The CDR3 consists of 13 residues. Trimming removed 2 bases from V and 2 bases from J, with 6 bases in between.

This clonotype was picked up a small number of times. This chain joins TRBV15 and TRBJ2-6; no firm D call. CDR3 length equals 16 residues. The germline V gene encodes CDR1 LNHNV and CDR2 YYDKDF (reference sequence). Trimming took off 0 bases at V and 1 base at J, with 7 bases between the two ends. For the CDR3, the DNA is TGTGCCACCAGCAGAGATTTGGAATCTGGGGCCAACGTCCTGACTTTC. Translated: CATSRDLESGANVLTF.

V usage is TRBV10-3 and J usage is TRBJ2-1; D is possibly TRBD1 or TRBD2 (5 bases each). Germline V gene lookup returns CDR1 ENHRY and CDR2 SYGVKD. This CDR3 has 16 residues. The V end lost 0 bases, the J end lost 2 bases, and 11 bases lay between the germline ends. CDR3 in amino acids: CAISESGVDAYNEQFF. CDR3 in DNA: TGTGCCATCAGTGAGTCGGGGGTGGACGCCTACAATGAGCAGTTCTTC.

In its sample, this clonotype was seen a few times. The gene calls are TRBV19 and TRBJ2-5; 8 bases are a match to TRBD2. Germline V gives CDR1 LNHDA, CDR2 SQIVND (reference sequence). The CDR3 has 13 amino acids. The V segment lost 9 bases and the J segment 5 bases; nucleotides outside the gene matches: 8. Here the CDR3 reads CASRSSGGETQYF. CDR3 in DNA: TGTGCCAGCCGCTCCTCGGGAGGGGAGACCCAGTACTTC.

J is TRBJ2-7 and V is TRBV27; a weak D match, TRBD2 (5 bases). Germline CDR1 and CDR2: MNHEY and SMNVEV (reference sequence). The CDR3 contains 15 residues. V lost 6 bases and J lost 2, with 17 bases in between. The CDR3 is CASRGTSRVTYEQYF. The DNA for the CDR3 is TGTGCCAGCAGGGGAACATCGAGGGTTACCTACGAGCAGTACTTC.

This clonotype occurred many times. This chain uses TRBV5-6 with TRBJ1-1; D possibly corresponds to TRBD1 (5 bases). Germline V CDR1 and CDR2: SGHDT, YYEEEE. With 0 bases removed from V and 3 bases from J, the gap between germline ends came to 9 bases. The CDR3 consists of 14 residues. The CDR3, as DNA: TGTGCCAGCAGCTTGGTCGGGGGGTACACTGAAGCTTTCTTT. This sequence encodes CASSLVGGYTEAFF. The full variable domain, with the rest looked up from reference TRBV5-6 and TRBJ1-1, is DAGVTQSPTHLIKTRGQQVTLRCSPKSGHDTVSWYQQALGQGPQFIFQYYEEEERQRGNFPDRFSGHQFPNYSSELNVNALLLGDSALYLCASSLVGGYTEAFFGQGTRLTVV.

CDR3: CSARDYLSDYEQYF. DNA for the CDR3: TGCAGTGCTAGAGATTATCTGTCCGACTACGAGCAGTACTTC. The chain combines TRBV20-1 with TRBJ2-7; D remains unclear. Trimming removed 0 bases from V and 3 bases from J, with 12 bases in between. The CDR3 has 14 amino acids. The germline CDR1 and CDR2 sequences are DFQATT and SNEGSKA (reference sequence).

This chain uses TRBV4-1 with TRBJ2-3; no firm D call. The CDR3 length is 13 residues. Germline CDR1 reads MGHRA; CDR2 reads YSYEKL. V was shortened by 5 bases and J by 7 bases, with 13 bases between the two germline ends. The CDR3 spells CASSADLTYTQYF. The CDR3 DNA reads TGCGCCAGCAGCGCGGACCTTACATATACGCAGTATTTT.

This clonotype was counted only a few times. This rearrangement joins TRBV20-1 to TRBJ1-4; D not certain. V was pared by 5 bases and J by 7 bases, with 11 bases between. The length of the CDR3 is 12 residues. Germline loops: CDR1 DFQATT, CDR2 SNEGSKA (reference sequence). The CDR3 region is CSAPLGSEKLFF. The CDR3 region has the DNA TGCAGTGCTCCTCTGGGGAGTGAAAAACTGTTTTTT.

The rearrangement uses TRBV4-1 and TRBJ1-3, with a tentative D call TRBD1 (5 bases). The CDR3 consists of 16 residues. Between the trimmed V and J ends, which lost 8 bases and 0 bases, there was a span of 17 bases. The V gene's germline CDR1 is MGHRA and CDR2 YSYEKL. The chain's CDR3 is CASAAGDETSGNTIYF. For the CDR3, the DNA is TGCGCCAGCGCTGCTGGGGACGAAACCTCTGGAAACACCATATATTTT.

The chain uses TRBV2 and TRBJ2-2; 8 bases map to TRBD2. V was clipped by 6 bases and J by 1 base; unmatched bases: 4. The germline V gene encodes CDR1 SNHLY and CDR2 FYNNEI. The CDR3 contains 15 residues. CDR3 loop: CASSHTSGNTGELFF. The CDR3 coding sequence is TGTGCCAGCAGCCACACTAGCGGGAACACCGGGGAGCTGTTTTTT.

This sequence joins TRBV4-1 and TRBJ1-2; D is uncertain. V shed 1 base and J shed 2 bases, with 11 bases lying between them. CDR3 length: 15 residues. In germline, CDR1 is MGHRA, CDR2 YSYEKL. The CDR3 is CASSQAKSSNYGYTF. In DNA form, the CDR3 reads TGCGCCAGCAGCCAAGCAAAATCGTCCAACTATGGCTACACCTTC.